This TCR beta chain is drawn from a study of blood T cell repertoires in COVID-19. Looking at the study overall: From the United States, Italy and Spain came samples of acute and convalescent COVID-19.

Germline V gives CDR1 GTSNPN, CDR2 SVGIG (reference sequence). Trimming removed 2 bases from V and 5 bases from J; junction bases left unmatched: 2. This CDR3 spans 12 amino acids. In the original workflow: Scientists estimated how many nucleated cells there were by amplifying reference gene primers. Method: immunoSEQ multiplex PCR; TCRdb's copy keeps in-frame clones and lacks some. The V and J calls and clone size were taken over from that table, and D and trimming were inferred from the DNA. Here the sample spans hundreds of thousands of clones, approximately 90% being singletons. The sequence was obtained from a woman aged 18-30 years with acute or convalescent COVID-19. This chain links TRBV30 with TRBJ1-2, with 7 positions matching TRBD1. Sequenced: peripheral blood. DNA of the CDR3: TGTGCCTGGAGTCCGACAGGGTATGGCTACACCTTC. Its translation: CAWSPTGYGYTF. Together with reference TRBV30 and TRBJ1-2, the CDR3 gives the full variable domain: SQTIHQWPATLVQPVGSPLSLECTVEGTSNPNLYWYRQAAGRGLQLLFYSVGIGQISSEVPQNLSASRPQDRQFILSSKKLLLSDSGFYLCAWSPTGYGYTFGSGTRLTVV.